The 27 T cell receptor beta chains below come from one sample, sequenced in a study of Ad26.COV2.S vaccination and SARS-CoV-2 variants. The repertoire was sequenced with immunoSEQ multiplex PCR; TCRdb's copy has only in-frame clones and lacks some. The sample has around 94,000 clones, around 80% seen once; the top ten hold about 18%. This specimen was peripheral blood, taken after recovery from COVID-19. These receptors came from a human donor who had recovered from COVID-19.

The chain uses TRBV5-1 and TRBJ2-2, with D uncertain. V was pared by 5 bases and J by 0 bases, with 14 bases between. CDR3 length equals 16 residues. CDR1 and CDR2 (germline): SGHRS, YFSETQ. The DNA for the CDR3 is TGCGCCAGCAGACGAACAGAGGCCGCGAACACCGGGGAGCTGTTTTTT. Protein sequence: CASRRTEAANTGELFF.

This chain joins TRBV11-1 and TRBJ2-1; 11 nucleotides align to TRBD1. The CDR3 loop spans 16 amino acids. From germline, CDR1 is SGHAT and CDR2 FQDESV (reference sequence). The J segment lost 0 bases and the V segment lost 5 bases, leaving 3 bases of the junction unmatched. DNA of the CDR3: TGTGCCAGCAGCCGGACAGGGGGCTTCTCCTACAATGAGCAGTTCTTC. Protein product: CASSRTGGFSYNEQFF.

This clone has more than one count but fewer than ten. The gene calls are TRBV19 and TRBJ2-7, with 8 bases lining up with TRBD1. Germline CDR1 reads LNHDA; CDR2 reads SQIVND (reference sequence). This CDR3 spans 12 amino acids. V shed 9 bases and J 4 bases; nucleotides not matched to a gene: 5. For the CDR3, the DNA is TGTGCCAGCGGACAGGGTAATTACGAGCAGTACTTC. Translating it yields CASGQGNYEQYF.

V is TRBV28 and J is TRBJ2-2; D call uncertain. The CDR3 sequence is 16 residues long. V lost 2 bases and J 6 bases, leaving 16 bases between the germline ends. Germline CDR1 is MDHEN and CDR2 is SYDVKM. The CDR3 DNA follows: TGTGCCAGCAGTTTAACGCCACTCGACCGGCCCGGGGAGCTGTTTTTT. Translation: CASSLTPLDRPGELFF.

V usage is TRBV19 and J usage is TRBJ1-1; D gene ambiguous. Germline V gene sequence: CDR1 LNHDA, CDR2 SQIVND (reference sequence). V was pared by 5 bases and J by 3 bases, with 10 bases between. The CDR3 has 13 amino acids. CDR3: CASSLGVDTEAFF. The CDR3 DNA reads TGTGCCAGTAGTCTCGGGGTTGACACTGAAGCTTTCTTT.

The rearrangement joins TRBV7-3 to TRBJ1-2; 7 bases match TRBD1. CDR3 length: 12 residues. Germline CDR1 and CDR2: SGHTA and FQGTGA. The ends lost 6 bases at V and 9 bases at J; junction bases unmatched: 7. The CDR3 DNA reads TGTGCCAGCAGTTCAGACAGGGAGAGCTACACCTTC. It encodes CASSSDRESYTF.

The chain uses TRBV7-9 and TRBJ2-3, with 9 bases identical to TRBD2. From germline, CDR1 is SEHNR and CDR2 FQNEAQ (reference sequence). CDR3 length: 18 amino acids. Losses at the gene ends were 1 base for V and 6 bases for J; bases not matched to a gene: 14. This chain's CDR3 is CASSLGSGLAGFSDTQYF. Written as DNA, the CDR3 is TGTGCCAGCAGCTTAGGATCGGGACTAGCAGGGTTTAGTGATACGCAGTATTTT. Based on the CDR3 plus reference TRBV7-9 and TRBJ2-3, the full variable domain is DTGVSQNPRHKITKRGQNVTFRCDPISEHNRLYWYRQTLGQGPEFLTYFQNEAQLEKSRLLSDRFSAERPKGSFSTLEIQRTEQGDSAMYLCASSLGSGLAGFSDTQYFGPGTRLTVL.

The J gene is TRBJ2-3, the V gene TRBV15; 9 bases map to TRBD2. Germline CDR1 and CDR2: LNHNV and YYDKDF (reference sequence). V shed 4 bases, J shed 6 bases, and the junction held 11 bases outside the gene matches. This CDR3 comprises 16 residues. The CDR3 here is CATSNDRAGGGDTQYF. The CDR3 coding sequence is TGTGCCACCAGCAATGACCGAGCGGGGGGAGGGGATACGCAGTATTTT. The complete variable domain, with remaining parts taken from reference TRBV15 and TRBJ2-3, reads DAMVIQNPRYQVTQFGKPVTLSCSQTLNHNVMYWYQQKSSQAPKLLFHYYDKDFNNEADTPDNFQSRRPNTSFCFLDIRSPGLGDTAMYLCATSNDRAGGGDTQYFGPGTRLTVL.

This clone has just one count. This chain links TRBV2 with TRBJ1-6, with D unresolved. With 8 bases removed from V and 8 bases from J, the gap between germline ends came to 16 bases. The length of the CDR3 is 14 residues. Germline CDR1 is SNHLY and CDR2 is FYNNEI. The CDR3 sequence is CASLVGSTYSPLHF. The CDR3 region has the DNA TGTGCCAGCCTAGTGGGGTCTACCTATTCACCCCTCCACTTT.

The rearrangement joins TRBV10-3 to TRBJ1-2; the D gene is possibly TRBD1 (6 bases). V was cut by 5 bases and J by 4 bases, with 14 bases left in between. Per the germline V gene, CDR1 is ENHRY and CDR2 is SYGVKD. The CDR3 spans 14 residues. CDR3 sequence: CAISYGQLAYGYTF. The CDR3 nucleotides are TGTGCCATCAGTTACGGACAGCTCGCCTATGGCTACACCTTC.

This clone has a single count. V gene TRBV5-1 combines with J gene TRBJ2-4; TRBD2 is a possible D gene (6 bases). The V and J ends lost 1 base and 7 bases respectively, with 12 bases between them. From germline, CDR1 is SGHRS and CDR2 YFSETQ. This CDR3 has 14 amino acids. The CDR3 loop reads CASSLMGLENIQYF. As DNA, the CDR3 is TGCGCCAGCAGCTTGATGGGACTCGAGAACATTCAGTACTTC.

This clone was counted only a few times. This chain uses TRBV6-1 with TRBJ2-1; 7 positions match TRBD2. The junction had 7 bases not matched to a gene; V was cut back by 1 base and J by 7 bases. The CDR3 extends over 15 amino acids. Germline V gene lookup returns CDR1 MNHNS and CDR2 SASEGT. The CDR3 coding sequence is TGTGCCAGCAGTGAAGTCTCCGGGGGGACGAATGAGCAGTTCTTC. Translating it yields CASSEVSGGTNEQFF.

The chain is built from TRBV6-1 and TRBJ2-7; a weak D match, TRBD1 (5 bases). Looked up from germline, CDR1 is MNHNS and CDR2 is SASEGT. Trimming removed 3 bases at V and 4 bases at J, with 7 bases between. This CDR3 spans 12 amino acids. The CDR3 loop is CASSETDYEQYF. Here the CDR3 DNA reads TGTGCCAGCAGTGAGACAGATTACGAGCAGTACTTC.

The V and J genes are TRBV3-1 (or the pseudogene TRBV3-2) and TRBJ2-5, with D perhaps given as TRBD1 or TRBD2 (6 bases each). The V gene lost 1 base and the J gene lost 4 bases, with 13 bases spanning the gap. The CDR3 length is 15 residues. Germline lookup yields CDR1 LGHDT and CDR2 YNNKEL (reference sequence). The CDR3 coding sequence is TGTGCCAGCAGCCAAGCGGGGGCAGGGAGAGAGACCCAGTACTTC. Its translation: CASSQAGAGRETQYF.

In nucleotides, the CDR3 is TGTGCCAGCGGGGATACCGCGGGTTACGAGCAGTACTTC. The encoded protein is CASGDTAGYEQYF. V gene TRBV28 combines with J gene TRBJ2-7, with a tentative D call TRBD2 (5 bases). Germline loops: CDR1 MDHEN, CDR2 SYDVKM. V was shortened by 8 bases and J by 4 bases, with 15 bases between the two germline ends. The CDR3 has 13 amino acids.

The CDR3 here is CASSLVSYEQYF. CDR3 coding DNA: TGTGCCAGCAGCTTAGTCTCCTACGAGCAGTACTTC. The chain joins TRBV7-2 to TRBJ2-7; D gene uncertain. The germline V and J ends were trimmed by 1 base and 0 bases, with 1 base remaining between them. The germline gives CDR1 SGHTA, CDR2 FQGNSA. The CDR3 totals 12 residues.

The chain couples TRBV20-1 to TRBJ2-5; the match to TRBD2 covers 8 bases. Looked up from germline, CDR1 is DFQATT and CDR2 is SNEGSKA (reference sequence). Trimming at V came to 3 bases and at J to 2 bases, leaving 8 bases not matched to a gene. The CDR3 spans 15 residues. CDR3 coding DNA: TGCAGTGCTAGTCCCAGCGGGGGTTTTCAAGAGACCCAGTACTTC. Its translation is CSASPSGGFQETQYF.

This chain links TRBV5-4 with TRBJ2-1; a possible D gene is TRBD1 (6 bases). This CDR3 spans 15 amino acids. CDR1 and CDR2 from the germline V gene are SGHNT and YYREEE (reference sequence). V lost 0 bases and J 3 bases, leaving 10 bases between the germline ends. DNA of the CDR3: TGTGCCAGCAGCTTGGTGACAGGAAACTACAATGAGCAGTTCTTC. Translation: CASSLVTGNYNEQFF.

CDR3 sequence: CASSDEGLGTQYF. DNA of the CDR3: TGCGCCAGCAGTGATGAAGGATTGGGTACGCAGTATTTT. The chain links TRBV10-1 to TRBJ2-3; D gene unclear. The CDR3 runs 13 residues. In germline, CDR1 is WNHNN, CDR2 SYGVQD (reference sequence). V lost 3 bases to trimming and J lost 8 bases, with 12 bases between them.

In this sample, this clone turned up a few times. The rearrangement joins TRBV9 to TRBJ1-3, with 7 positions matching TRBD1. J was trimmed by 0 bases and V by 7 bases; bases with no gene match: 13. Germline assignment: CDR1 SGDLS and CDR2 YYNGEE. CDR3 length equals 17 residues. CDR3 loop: CASAIEAGGNSGNTIYF. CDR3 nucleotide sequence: TGTGCCAGCGCCATTGAGGCAGGGGGTAACTCTGGAAACACCATATATTTT.

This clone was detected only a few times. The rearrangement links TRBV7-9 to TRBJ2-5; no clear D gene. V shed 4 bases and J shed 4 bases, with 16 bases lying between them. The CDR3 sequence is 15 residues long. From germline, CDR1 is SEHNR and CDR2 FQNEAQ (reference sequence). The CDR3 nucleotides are TGTGCCAGCAGCTCCTCAACGCTGTGGGGAGAGACCCAGTACTTC. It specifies CASSSSTLWGETQYF.

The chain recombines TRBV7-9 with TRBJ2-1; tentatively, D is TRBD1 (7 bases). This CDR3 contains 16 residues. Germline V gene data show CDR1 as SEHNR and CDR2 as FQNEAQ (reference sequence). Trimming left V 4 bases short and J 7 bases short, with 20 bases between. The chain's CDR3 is CASSSPSAGQRNEQFF. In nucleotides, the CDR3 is TGTGCCAGCAGCTCGCCCTCCGCGGGACAGAGGAATGAGCAGTTCTTC.

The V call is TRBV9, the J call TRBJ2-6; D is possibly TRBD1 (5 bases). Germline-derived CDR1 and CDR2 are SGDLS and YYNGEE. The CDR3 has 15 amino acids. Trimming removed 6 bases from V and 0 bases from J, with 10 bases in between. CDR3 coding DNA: TGTGCCAGCATGGGGCATTACTCTGGGGCCAACGTCCTGACTTTC. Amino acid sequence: CASMGHYSGANVLTF.

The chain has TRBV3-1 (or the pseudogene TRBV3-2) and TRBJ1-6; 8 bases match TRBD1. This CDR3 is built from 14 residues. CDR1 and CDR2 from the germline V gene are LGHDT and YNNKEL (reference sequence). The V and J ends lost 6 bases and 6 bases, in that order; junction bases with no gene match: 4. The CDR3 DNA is TGTGCCAGCAGTCAGGGGGCGAGTAATTCACCCCTCCACTTT. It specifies CASSQGASNSPLHF.

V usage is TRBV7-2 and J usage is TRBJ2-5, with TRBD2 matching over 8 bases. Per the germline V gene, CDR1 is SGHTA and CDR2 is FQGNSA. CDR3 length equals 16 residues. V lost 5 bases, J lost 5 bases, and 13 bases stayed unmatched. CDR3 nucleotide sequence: TGTGCCAGCAGCCGCCGACTAGCGAAAGGTCAGGAGACCCAGTACTTC. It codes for CASSRRLAKGQETQYF.

The CDR3 reads CASSWGQNTGELFF. The CDR3 DNA reads as TGTGCCAGTAGTTGGGGACAGAACACCGGGGAGCTGTTTTTT. The rearrangement uses TRBV19 and TRBJ2-2, with D perhaps TRBD1 (6 bases). V lost 5 bases, J lost 1 base, and 8 bases lay in between. Germline lookup yields CDR1 LNHDA and CDR2 SQIVND (reference sequence). This CDR3 has 14 amino acids.

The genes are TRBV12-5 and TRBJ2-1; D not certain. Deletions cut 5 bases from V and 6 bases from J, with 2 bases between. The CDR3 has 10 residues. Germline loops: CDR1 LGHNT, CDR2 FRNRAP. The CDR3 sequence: CASGVNEQFF. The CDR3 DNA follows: TGTGCTAGTGGTGTCAATGAGCAGTTCTTC.